The source of this T cell receptor (beta chain) is a study of T cell repertoires in ileal Crohn's disease. General observations from the study: All patients with clonality above 26.8% had endoscopic recurrence.

Points on this clone: Its antigen is unknown.

Time point given: neoterminal ileum biopsy at postoperative endoscopy, about 6 months after surgery. The CDR3 totals 16 residues. V was pared by 6 bases and J by 4 bases, with 18 bases between. Germline V CDR1 and CDR2: LNHDA, SQIVND (reference sequence). Some clones are missing from TCRdb's copy, which holds only in-frame ones; the method was immunoSEQ multiplex PCR. Of more than 3,500 clones detected, more than 65% appear once; the ten largest clones hold under 8.5%. The chain links TRBV19 to TRBJ2-2; the D gene is possibly TRBD2 (5 bases). The sequenced material came from ileal tissue. The sequence was obtained from an adult with Crohn's disease. The CDR3 nucleotides are TGTGCCAGTAGCACGGACTTTCTTGGTAGCACCGGGGAGCTGTTTTTT. This sequence encodes CASSTDFLGSTGELFF.